This T cell receptor beta chain was profiled in a study of T cells in localized non-small cell lung cancer. Notes on this clone: Antigen: not known.

Profiled with immunoSEQ multiplex PCR; TCRdb holds only in-frame clones, not every one. Counted here are about 40,000 clones, around 88% occurring once; the ten biggest clones make up 5.5% to 7%. Trimming cost V 0 bases and J 8 bases, with 13 bases left between them. The CDR3 runs to 14 residues. Germline CDR1 and CDR2: MNHEY and SVGAGI. Points from the study as a whole: Uninvolved adjacent lung had higher T cell clonality than tumor and all other tissues. A median approximately 60 of the top 100 tumor clones appeared in adjacent lung. Higher blood T cell density went with longer overall survival. Sequencing covered just one tumor region, so heterogeneity cannot be ruled out.

This specimen consisted of peripheral blood, obtained before any cancer treatment. V gene TRBV6-5 combines with J gene TRBJ1-1; a possible D gene is TRBD1 (6 bases). The sequence was obtained from a man between 40 and 69 years old with stage I lung adenocarcinoma. Here the CDR3 DNA reads TGTGCCAGCAGTTACTCGGGGGGGCGGACCGAAGCTTTCTTT. Translation gives CASSYSGGRTEAFF.